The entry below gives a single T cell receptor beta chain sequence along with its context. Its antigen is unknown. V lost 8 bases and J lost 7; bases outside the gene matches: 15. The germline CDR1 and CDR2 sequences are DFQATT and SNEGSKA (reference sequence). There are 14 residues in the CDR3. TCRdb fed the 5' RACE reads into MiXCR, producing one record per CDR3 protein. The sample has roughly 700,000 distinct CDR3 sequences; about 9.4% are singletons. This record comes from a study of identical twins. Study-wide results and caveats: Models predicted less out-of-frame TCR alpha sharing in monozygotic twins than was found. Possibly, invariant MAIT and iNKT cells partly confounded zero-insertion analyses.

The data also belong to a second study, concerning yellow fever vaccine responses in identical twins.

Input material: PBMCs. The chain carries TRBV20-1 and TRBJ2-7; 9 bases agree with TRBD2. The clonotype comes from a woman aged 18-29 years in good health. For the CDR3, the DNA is TGCAGTAGGGGGGCCCCTAGCGGGAATCGGGAGCAGTACTTC. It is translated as CSRGAPSGNREQYF.